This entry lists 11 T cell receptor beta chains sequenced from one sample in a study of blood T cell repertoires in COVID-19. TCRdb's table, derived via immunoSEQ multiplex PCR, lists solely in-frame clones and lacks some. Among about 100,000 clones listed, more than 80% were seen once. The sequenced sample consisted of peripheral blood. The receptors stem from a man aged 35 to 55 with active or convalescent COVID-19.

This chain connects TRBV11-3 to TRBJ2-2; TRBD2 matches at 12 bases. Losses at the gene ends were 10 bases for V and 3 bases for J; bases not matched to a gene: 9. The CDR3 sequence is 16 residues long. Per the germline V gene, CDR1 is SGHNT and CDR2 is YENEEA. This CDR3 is CANPPLAGGDTGELFF. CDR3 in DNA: TGTGCCAACCCGCCGCTAGCGGGAGGGGACACCGGGGAGCTGTTTTTT.

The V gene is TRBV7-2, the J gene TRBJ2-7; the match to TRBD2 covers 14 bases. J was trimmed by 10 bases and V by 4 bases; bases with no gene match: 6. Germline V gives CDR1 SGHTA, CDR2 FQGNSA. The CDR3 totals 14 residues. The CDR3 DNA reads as TGTGCCAGCAGCTCGGGACTAGCGGGGGCCCCCCAGTACTTC. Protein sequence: CASSSGLAGAPQYF.

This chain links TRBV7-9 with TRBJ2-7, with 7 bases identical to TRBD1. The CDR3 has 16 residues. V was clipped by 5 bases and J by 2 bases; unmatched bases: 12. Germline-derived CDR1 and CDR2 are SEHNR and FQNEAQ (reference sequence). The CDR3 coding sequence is TGTGCCAGCAGCCCAGGGACAGAACCATCACCCTACGAGCAGTACTTC. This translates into CASSPGTEPSPYEQYF.

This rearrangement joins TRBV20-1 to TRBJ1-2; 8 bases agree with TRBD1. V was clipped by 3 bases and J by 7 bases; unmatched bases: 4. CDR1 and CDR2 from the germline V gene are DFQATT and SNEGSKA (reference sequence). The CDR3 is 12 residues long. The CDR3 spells CSASRTGGGYTF. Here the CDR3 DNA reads TGCAGTGCTAGTCGAACAGGGGGTGGCTACACCTTC.

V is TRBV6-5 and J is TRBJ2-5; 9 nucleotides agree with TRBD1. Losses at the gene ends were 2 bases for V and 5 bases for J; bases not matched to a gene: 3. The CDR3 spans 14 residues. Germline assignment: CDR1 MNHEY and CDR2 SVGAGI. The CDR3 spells CASSYTGGGETQYF. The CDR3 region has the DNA TGTGCCAGCAGTTACACAGGGGGCGGGGAGACCCAGTACTTC.

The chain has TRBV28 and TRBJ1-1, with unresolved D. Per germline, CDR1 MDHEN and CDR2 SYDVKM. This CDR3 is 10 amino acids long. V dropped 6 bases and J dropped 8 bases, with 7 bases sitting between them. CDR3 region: CASSQTEAFF. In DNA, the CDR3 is TGTGCCAGCAGCCAAACAGAAGCTTTCTTT.

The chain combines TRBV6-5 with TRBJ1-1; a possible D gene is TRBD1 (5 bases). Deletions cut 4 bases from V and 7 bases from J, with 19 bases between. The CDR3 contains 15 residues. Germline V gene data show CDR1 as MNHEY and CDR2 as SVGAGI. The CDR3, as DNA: TGTGCCAGCAGTTCCTGGCAGGGCCGATCGAATGAAGCTTTCTTT. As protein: CASSSWQGRSNEAFF.

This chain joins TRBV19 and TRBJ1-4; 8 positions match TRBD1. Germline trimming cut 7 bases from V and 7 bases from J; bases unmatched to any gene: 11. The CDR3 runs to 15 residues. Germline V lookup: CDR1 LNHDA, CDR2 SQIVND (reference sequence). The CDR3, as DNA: TGTGCCAGTAATCTGCAAGGGACAGGCGGTGAAAAACTGTTTTTT. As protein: CASNLQGTGGEKLFF.

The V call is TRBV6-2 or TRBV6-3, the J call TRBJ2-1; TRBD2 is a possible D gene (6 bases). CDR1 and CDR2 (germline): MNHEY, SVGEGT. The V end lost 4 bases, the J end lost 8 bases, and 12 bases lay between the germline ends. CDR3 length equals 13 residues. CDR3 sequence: CASSFRLVYEQFF. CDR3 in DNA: TGTGCCAGCAGTTTTCGACTAGTTTATGAGCAGTTCTTC.

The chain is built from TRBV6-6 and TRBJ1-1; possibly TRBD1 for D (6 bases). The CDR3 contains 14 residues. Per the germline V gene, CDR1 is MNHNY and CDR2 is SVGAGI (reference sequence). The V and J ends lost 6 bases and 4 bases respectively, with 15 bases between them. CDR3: CASSRVTGGTEAFF. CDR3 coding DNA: TGTGCCAGCAGCCGCGTGACAGGCGGCACTGAAGCTTTCTTT.

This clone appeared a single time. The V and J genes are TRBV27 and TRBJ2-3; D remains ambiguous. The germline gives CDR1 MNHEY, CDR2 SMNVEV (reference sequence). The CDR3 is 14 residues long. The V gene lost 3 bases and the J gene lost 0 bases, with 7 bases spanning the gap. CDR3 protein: CASSFYLSTDTQYF. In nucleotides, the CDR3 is TGTGCCAGCAGTTTCTACCTTAGCACAGATACGCAGTATTTT.